These 28 T cell receptor beta chains were all obtained from the same sample, sequenced in a study of T cells in Graves' hyperthyroidism and ophthalmopathy. TCR beta CDR3 region amplification was performed from RNA transcripts. First-round RT-PCR targeting the TCR CDR3 was performed with the HTBI primer set. TCRdb ran MiXCR on the multiplex PCR reads and lists one entry per CDR3 protein. The sample consists of around 350,000 distinct CDR3 sequences, 15% to 20% of them appearing once. Specimen: blood. These receptors were collected from a young woman with Graves' hyperthyroidism.

This clonotype was seen many times. The chain combines TRBV29-1 with TRBJ1-2; 8 bases align to TRBD1. The trim removed 5 bases at V and 4 bases at J, leaving 9 bases unmatched. Germline CDR1 is SQVTM and CDR2 is ANQGSEA. This CDR3 is 14 amino acids long. CDR3 sequence (DNA): TGCAGCGTTCGTGACAGGGGAGATGGCTATGGCTACACCTTC. This encodes CSVRDRGDGYGYTF.

This clonotype was recorded once. The rearrangement uses TRBV11-2 and TRBJ1-2; D is unclear. The CDR3 is 14 amino acids. In germline, CDR1 is SGHAT, CDR2 FQNNGV. V gave up 2 bases and J gave up 7 bases, with 14 bases separating them. This chain's CDR3 is CASSLSGVSGGYTF. The CDR3 region has the DNA TGTGCCAGCAGCTTAAGTGGGGTATCAGGTGGCTACACCTTC.

The genes are TRBV2 and TRBJ1-2; maybe TRBD1 (6 bases). Trimming cost V 11 bases and J 4 bases, with 14 bases left between them. Germline assignment: CDR1 SNHLY and CDR2 FYNNEI. The CDR3 is 12 amino acids. CDR3 loop: CAGGGQGYGYTF. The CDR3 nucleotides are TGTGCCGGGGGGGGACAAGGCTATGGCTACACCTTC.

This clonotype was observed at least ten times. The chain uses TRBV2 and TRBJ2-7; D might be TRBD1 (5 bases). V shed 2 bases and J shed 2 bases, with 10 bases lying between them. In germline, CDR1 is SNHLY, CDR2 FYNNEI. This CDR3 has 14 amino acids. As DNA, the CDR3 is TGTGCCAGCAGTGAAAAGGGGTACACCTACGAGCAGTACTTC. This codes for CASSEKGYTYEQYF.

The rearrangement links TRBV18 to TRBJ2-7; possible D gene TRBD1, 5 bases. The V gene lost 5 bases and the J gene lost 5 bases, with 16 bases spanning the gap. The CDR3 is made up of 14 amino acids. Germline V gene data show CDR1 as KGHSH and CDR2 as LQKENI. The CDR3: CASSYSPGIDEQYF. CDR3 coding DNA: TGTGCCAGCTCATATAGTCCAGGGATCGACGAGCAGTACTTC.

This clonotype was seen repeatedly, ten times or more. V is TRBV30 and J is TRBJ2-5, with D possibly matching TRBD1 (6 bases). V was pared by 5 bases and J by 5 bases, with 6 bases between. This CDR3 region has 10 residues. Germline CDR1 and CDR2: GTSNPN and SVGIG (reference sequence). The CDR3 region has the DNA TGTGCCTGGGGACAGGAGACCCAGTACTTC. Translating gives CAWGQETQYF.

This clonotype has at least ten counts. V and J are TRBV6-1 and TRBJ1-2, with D hard to call. Looked up from germline, CDR1 is MNHNS and CDR2 is SASEGT. The V gene lost 2 bases and the J gene lost 7 bases, with 5 bases spanning the gap. CDR3 size: 11 residues. The CDR3 region has the DNA TGTGCCAGCAGTGAAAGCTCTGGCTACACCTTC. Translating gives CASSESSGYTF.

J is TRBJ1-2 and V is TRBV6-5; D gene ambiguous. This CDR3 is built from 14 residues. Deletions cut 2 bases from V and 4 bases from J, with 11 bases between. Germline V lookup: CDR1 MNHEY, CDR2 SVGAGI. The CDR3 protein is CASSYKGRPYGYTF. The DNA for the CDR3 is TGTGCCAGCAGTTACAAGGGTCGGCCCTATGGCTACACCTTC.

The V call is TRBV12-3 or TRBV12-4, the J call TRBJ1-2, with TRBD1 matching 11 bases. This CDR3 region has 14 residues. Trimming cost V 3 bases and J 5 bases; bases outside gene matches: 2. The CDR3 is CASSFGTGGYGYTF. Written as DNA, the CDR3 is TGTGCCAGCAGTTTTGGGACAGGGGGATATGGCTACACCTTC.

The chain joins TRBV7-9 to TRBJ2-5; possible D gene TRBD2, 6 bases. Per germline, CDR1 SEHNR and CDR2 FQNEAQ (reference sequence). This CDR3 comprises 17 residues. The V end lost 3 bases, the J end lost 7 bases, and 24 bases lay between the germline ends. Here the CDR3 reads CASSLEVEGRASVTQYF. DNA for the CDR3: TGTGCCAGCAGCTTGGAAGTGGAGGGCAGGGCGAGTGTGACCCAGTACTTC.

The chain is built from TRBV12-3 or TRBV12-4 and TRBJ2-7; possible D gene TRBD1, 6 bases. V shed 4 bases and J shed 2 bases, with 15 bases lying between them. The CDR3 length is 15 residues. This CDR3 is CASSYGTPITYEQYF. The CDR3 region has the DNA TGTGCCAGCAGTTACGGGACACCTATTACCTACGAGCAGTACTTC.

Many counts were recorded for this clonotype. V and J are TRBV18 and TRBJ2-7, with unresolved D. The CDR3 consists of 12 residues. Trimming pared 1 base from V and 6 bases from J, leaving 7 bases between. The germline CDR1 and CDR2 sequences are KGHSH and LQKENI. The CDR3 protein is CASSPQTAEQYF. In nucleotides, the CDR3 is TGTGCCAGCTCACCACAGACCGCCGAGCAGTACTTC.

This clonotype showed up many times. The chain is built from TRBV28 and TRBJ1-2; D gene uncertain. The germline V gene has CDR1 MDHEN and CDR2 SYDVKM. V was shortened by 10 bases and J by 8 bases, with 17 bases between the two germline ends. This CDR3 has 12 residues. CDR3 protein: CATGGPSGGYTF. The CDR3 coding sequence is TGTGCCACCGGCGGTCCAAGCGGAGGCTACACCTTC.

This clonotype appeared many times. The J gene is TRBJ1-2, the V gene TRBV7-8, with a possible D match to TRBD1 (6 bases). Per the germline V gene, CDR1 is SGHVS and CDR2 is FQNEAQ. The CDR3 runs to 12 residues. V lost 5 bases, J lost 8 bases, and 12 bases lay in between. CDR3 region: CASSLSGGGYTF. Here the CDR3 DNA reads TGTGCCAGCAGCCTAAGTGGGGGCGGCTACACCTTC.

The sample holds many counts of this clonotype. One junction end does not reproduce the germline sequence, and a read error may be involved. This chain connects TRBV7-9 to TRBJ2-5, with D possibly matching TRBD2 (5 bases). CDR1 is SEHNR and CDR2 is FQNEAQ in the germline V gene (reference sequence). This CDR3 has 11 amino acids. In DNA form, the CDR3 reads TGTGCCAGCGGACTCGTAGAGACCCGGTACTTC. It is translated as CASGLVETRYF.

This clonotype was picked up many times. This rearrangement joins TRBV7-8 to TRBJ1-5; no reliable D call. V was cut by 6 bases and J by 6 bases, with 18 bases left in between. Germline CDR1 and CDR2: SGHVS and FQNEAQ. The CDR3 has 15 residues. The CDR3 region is CASSSHLPQIQPQHF. DNA of the CDR3: TGTGCCAGCAGTAGCCATTTACCCCAAATTCAGCCCCAGCATTTT.

The chain carries TRBV11-2 and TRBJ2-7; TRBD2 might be the D (7 bases). There are 13 residues in the CDR3. V was clipped by 8 bases and J by 3 bases, with 14 bases between them. Germline lookup yields CDR1 SGHAT and CDR2 FQNNGV. The CDR3 sequence: CASAGGRFYEQYF. CDR3 coding DNA: TGTGCCAGCGCCGGGGGGCGCTTCTACGAGCAGTACTTC.

This clonotype was detected many times. The chain uses TRBV4-1 and TRBJ2-7, with TRBD1 identical over 7 bases. Germline CDR1 reads MGHRA; CDR2 reads YSYEKL. CDR3 length equals 14 residues. The V gene end was trimmed by 4 bases and the J gene end by 5 bases; junction bases not matched to a gene: 8. The CDR3 region is CASSLTDRVDEQYF. The CDR3, as DNA: TGCGCCAGCAGCCTTACTGACAGGGTCGACGAGCAGTACTTC.

This clonotype was counted many times. This sequence joins TRBV20-1 and TRBJ2-5; TRBD1 aligns across 10 bases. Trimming at V came to 5 bases and at J to 4 bases, leaving 1 base not matched to a gene. CDR1 is DFQATT and CDR2 is SNEGSKA in the germline V gene (reference sequence). CDR3 length: 12 residues. CDR3 sequence reads: CSARTGGETQYF. CDR3 bases: TGCAGTGCTCGGACAGGGGGAGAGACCCAGTACTTC.

This clonotype has a count of ten or more. This chain uses TRBV28 with TRBJ1-2, with D uncertain. Germline V gives CDR1 MDHEN, CDR2 SYDVKM. CDR3 size: 16 residues. V was trimmed by 6 bases and J by 4 bases, leaving 21 bases between them. The CDR3 reads CASSPGWGIGLYGYTF. The DNA for the CDR3 is TGTGCCAGCAGCCCTGGGTGGGGAATAGGCCTCTATGGCTACACCTTC.

This clonotype was observed many times. CDR3 nucleotide sequence: TGTGCCAGCAGTCTGGTGAGGGCGGGGACTGAAGCTTTCTTT. Translation: CASSLVRAGTEAFF. The chain carries TRBV12-3 or TRBV12-4 and TRBJ1-1; D gene unclear. Trimming shortened V by 5 bases and J by 5 bases, and 15 bases separated the two germline ends. The CDR3 extends over 14 amino acids.

This clonotype has a count of ten or more. The CDR3, as DNA: TGTGCCAGTCAGGGGGCCAGGCGCTATGGCTACACCTTC. As protein: CASQGARRYGYTF. This chain connects TRBV19 to TRBJ1-2; 8 positions agree with TRBD1. The V and J ends lost 8 bases and 4 bases, in that order; junction bases with no gene match: 6. Per germline, CDR1 LNHDA and CDR2 SQIVND (reference sequence). The CDR3 covers 13 residues.

Many counts were recorded for this clonotype. V usage is TRBV12-3 or TRBV12-4 and J usage is TRBJ2-5, with D possibly matching TRBD2 (5 bases). This CDR3 spans 14 amino acids. The V end lost 2 bases, the J end lost 4 bases, and 11 bases lay between the germline ends. The CDR3 here is CASSLSRERETQYF. CDR3 DNA: TGTGCCAGCAGTTTATCAAGGGAGCGAGAGACCCAGTACTTC.

Of note for this clonotype: The junction departs from germline at one end; a sequencing error may be responsible. This sequence joins TRBV6-2 or TRBV6-3 and TRBJ1-3, with D hard to call. Germline CDR1 is MNHEY and CDR2 is SVGEGT. This CDR3 contains 13 residues. CDR3 in amino acids: CASRWISGNTTYF. CDR3 nucleotides: TGTGCCAGCAGATGGATCTCTGGAAACACCACATATTTT.

This clonotype showed up many times. CDR3 DNA: TGTGCCAGCAGCTTAGAACCGCGGGGGCCGCACACTGAAGCTTTCTTT. Translation gives CASSLEPRGPHTEAFF. J is TRBJ1-1 and V is TRBV11-2, with D maybe TRBD1 (6 bases). The CDR3 is made up of 16 amino acids. The germline V gene encodes CDR1 SGHAT and CDR2 FQNNGV. V was pared by 0 bases and J by 3 bases, with 14 bases between.

This clonotype occurred many times. V is TRBV12-3 or TRBV12-4 and J is TRBJ2-7; the D is unclear. This CDR3 has 14 residues. The V gene lost 4 bases and the J gene lost 1 base, with 11 bases spanning the gap. CDR3 bases: TGTGCCAGCAGTTCGAAGTTTTTATCCTACGAGCAGTACTTC. This sequence encodes CASSSKFLSYEQYF.

This clonotype was recorded at least ten times. The chain uses TRBV28 and TRBJ2-7, with TRBD2 matching 10 bases. CDR1 is MDHEN, CDR2 SYDVKM, per germline. With 6 bases clipped from V and 2 bases from J, the junction kept 7 bases outside the gene matches. This CDR3 has 15 residues. The CDR3 loop reads CASRGPGLATYEQYF. In nucleotides, the CDR3 is TGTGCCAGCAGAGGACCGGGACTAGCGACCTACGAGCAGTACTTC.

This clonotype appeared once. The rearrangement uses TRBV6-1 and TRBJ2-2; perhaps D is TRBD1 or TRBD2 (6 bases each). The CDR3 has 15 amino acids. Germline V gene lookup returns CDR1 MNHNS and CDR2 SASEGT. Trimming took 6 bases from V and 5 from J, leaving 16 bases between them. The CDR3 sequence: CASRAGAGRTGELFF. The CDR3 DNA follows: TGTGCCAGCAGGGCAGGGGCAGGGAGGACCGGGGAGCTGTTTTTT.